Below are 21 T cell receptor beta chains sequenced from a single sample in a study of breast tumors, draining lymph nodes, adjacent tissues. TCRdb reanalysed the multiplex PCR reads using MiXCR and keeps one entry per CDR3 protein. The sample records approximately 250,000 distinct CDR3 sequences, 30% to 35% being singletons. The lymph nodes were axillary draining lymph nodes from breast cancer patients. Sequencing input: axillary lymph node tissue. The source of these receptors is a female donor with breast cancer. Some clones in this sample may be carry-over from other donors' samples.

This clonotype was seen a handful of times. This may come from a read error, since a much larger clone is one base off. The chain employs TRBV6-6 and TRBJ2-7; D might be TRBD1 (6 bases). The CDR3 loop spans 13 amino acids. The V end was cut by 6 bases, the J end by 4 bases, with 13 bases between. Germline-derived CDR1 and CDR2 are MNHNY and SVGAGI (reference sequence). This CDR3 reads CASRRAGDYEQYF. DNA for the CDR3: TGTGCCAGCAGGCGGGCAGGGGATTACGAGCAGTACTTC.

The V call is TRBV20-1, the J call TRBJ2-3, with D perhaps matching TRBD1 or TRBD2 (5 bases each). The CDR3 extends over 14 amino acids. In germline, CDR1 is DFQATT, CDR2 SNEGSKA (reference sequence). CDR3 residues: CSVGVSDFTDTQYF. CDR3 nucleotides: TGCAGCGTAGGGGTTTCGGACTTCACAGATACGCAGTATTTT.

This clonotype turned up a few times. One base away lies a much larger clone, so this may be a sequencing read error. The CDR3 DNA reads TGTGCCAGCAGCCCTACAGGGCTCTGGATATCCACAGATCCGCAGTATTTT. It specifies CASSPTGLWISTDPQYF. This sequence joins TRBV7-9 and TRBJ2-3, with D perhaps TRBD1 (6 bases). This CDR3 region has 17 residues. The V gene's germline CDR1 is SEHNR and CDR2 FQNEAQ (reference sequence).

This clonotype was recorded at least ten times. This chain links TRBV3-1 with TRBJ1-6; D gene ambiguous. This CDR3 is built from 16 residues. CDR1 LGHDT and CDR2 YNNKEL come from the germline V gene (reference sequence). V was clipped by 1 base and J by 7 bases, with 14 bases between them. CDR3 amino acids: CASSQGYGSPNSPLHF. In DNA form, the CDR3 reads TGTGCCAGCAGCCAAGGGTACGGGTCCCCGAATTCACCCCTCCACTTT.

This clonotype was observed a handful of times. The rearrangement uses TRBV5-1 and TRBJ1-5; D might be TRBD1 (5 bases). V lost 0 bases to trimming and J lost 7 bases, with 14 bases between them. CDR1 is SGHRS, CDR2 YFSETQ, per germline. This CDR3 spans 15 amino acids. This CDR3 is CASSLAGYRDQPQHF. CDR3 in DNA: TGCGCCAGCAGCTTGGCCGGTTATAGGGACCAGCCCCAGCATTTT.

This clonotype has at least ten counts. The chain carries TRBV4-1 and TRBJ1-6; 8 nucleotides agree with TRBD1. V gave up 5 bases and J gave up 6 bases; unmatched junction bases: 6. CDR3 size: 15 residues. In germline, CDR1 is MGHRA, CDR2 YSYEKL. The CDR3 loop reads CASSVTGEVNSPLHF. CDR3 nucleotides: TGCGCCAGCAGCGTGACAGGGGAAGTTAATTCACCCCTCCACTTT.

This clonotype was detected only a few times. The rearrangement links TRBV12-3 or TRBV12-4 to TRBJ2-5; 13 bases are shared with TRBD2. This CDR3 comprises 16 residues. Trimming removed 4 bases from V and 5 bases from J; junction bases left unmatched: 7. The CDR3 region has the DNA TGTGCCAGCAGTTACGGACTAGCGGGGGCGGGGGAGACCCAGTACTTC. Its protein is CASSYGLAGAGETQYF.

This chain uses TRBV20-1 with TRBJ1-5, with D maybe TRBD1 (6 bases). The CDR3 is 15 residues long. The germline gives CDR1 DFQATT, CDR2 SNEGSKA (reference sequence). Deletions cut 1 base from V and 4 bases from J, with 14 bases between. The CDR3 is CSARATGNINQPQHF. CDR3 sequence (DNA): TGCAGTGCTAGAGCAACAGGGAATATTAATCAGCCCCAGCATTTT.

The J gene is TRBJ2-3, the V gene TRBV6-1; 13 nucleotides line up with TRBD2. Looked up from germline, CDR1 is MNHNS and CDR2 is SASEGT. The CDR3 loop spans 18 amino acids. V lost 4 bases and J lost 2; bases outside the gene matches: 9. CDR3 amino acids: CASSAAGLAGSNTDTQYF. CDR3 DNA: TGTGCCAGCAGTGCCGCGGGACTAGCGGGAAGTAACACAGATACGCAGTATTTT.

This clonotype was detected many times. The gene calls are TRBV7-9 and TRBJ2-7; 9 bases line up with TRBD2. The ends lost 4 bases at V and 0 bases at J; junction bases unmatched: 19. Germline assignment: CDR1 SEHNR and CDR2 FQNEAQ (reference sequence). The CDR3 loop spans 20 amino acids. CDR3 bases: TGTGCCAGCAGCTGGGGTGAGCTGGCGGGAGGGGATCCCCTCTCCTACGAGCAGTACTTC. Protein sequence: CASSWGELAGGDPLSYEQYF.

The table lists this clonotype with a few counts. V gene TRBV6-2 or TRBV6-3 combines with J gene TRBJ2-5; TRBD2 matches 15 bases. Germline trimming cut 5 bases from V and 4 bases from J; bases unmatched to any gene: 8. In germline, CDR1 is MNHEY, CDR2 SVGEGT. There are 17 residues in the CDR3. The CDR3 coding sequence is TGTGCCAGCAGTAGTAGGACTAGCGGGGGGGCCGGAGAGACCCAGTACTTC. Its translation is CASSSRTSGGAGETQYF.

This clonotype was seen a single time. J is TRBJ1-6 and V is TRBV7-2; D remains unclear. This CDR3 spans 12 amino acids. Trimming stripped 0 bases from V and 13 bases from J, with 7 bases between. Germline V lookup: CDR1 SGHTA, CDR2 FQGNSA. The CDR3 nucleotides are TGTGCCAGCAGCTTAGCGGCGGGTCCCCTCCACTTT. It translates to CASSLAAGPLHF.

The V and J genes are TRBV4-2 and TRBJ2-1; D unclear. The V and J ends lost 0 bases and 0 bases respectively, with 6 bases between them. This CDR3 spans 15 amino acids. Germline loops: CDR1 LGHNA, CDR2 YNFKEQ. The CDR3 is CASSQESRSYNEQFF. CDR3 bases: TGTGCCAGCAGCCAAGAGAGTCGCTCCTACAATGAGCAGTTCTTC.

This clonotype was detected only once. The CDR3 spells CSVEFPDRWAEQYF. DNA of the CDR3: TGCAGCGTTGAATTCCCGGACAGGTGGGCCGAGCAGTACTTC. The chain carries TRBV29-1 and TRBJ2-5; 7 nucleotides match TRBD1. The end of the DNA fits TRBJ2-7 better, so the J call may be wrong. CDR3 length: 14 amino acids. The germline CDR1 and CDR2 sequences are SQVTM and ANQGSEA.

This clonotype was counted many times. The V and J genes are TRBV7-9 and TRBJ2-7; D may correspond to TRBD1 or TRBD2 (5 bases each). The length of the CDR3 is 15 residues. Between the trimmed V and J ends, which lost 5 bases and 2 bases, there was a span of 16 bases. Per the germline V gene, CDR1 is SEHNR and CDR2 is FQNEAQ (reference sequence). The CDR3 reads CASSSAGTPAYEQYF. Written as DNA, the CDR3 is TGTGCCAGCAGCAGTGCCGGGACCCCCGCCTACGAGCAGTACTTC. The full variable domain, in which reference TRBV7-9 and TRBJ2-7 provide the parts outside the CDR3, is DTGVSQNPRHKITKRGQNVTFRCDPISEHNRLYWYRQTLGQGPEFLTYFQNEAQLEKSRLLSDRFSAERPKGSFSTLEIQRTEQGDSAMYLCASSSAGTPAYEQYFGPGTRLTVT.

This clonotype was counted at least ten times. The V gene is TRBV7-3, the J gene TRBJ2-2; a weak D match, TRBD1 (6 bases). The CDR3 is made up of 13 amino acids. V lost 6 bases to trimming and J lost 1 base, with 6 bases between them. Germline V gene data show CDR1 as SGHTA and CDR2 as FQGTGA. CDR3 in DNA: TGTGCCAGCAGGACAGGGAACACCGGGGAGCTGTTTTTT. Its protein product is CASRTGNTGELFF.

This chain connects TRBV4-1 to TRBJ2-1; 7 bases fit TRBD1. Trimming at V came to 4 bases and at J to 8 bases, leaving 11 bases not matched to a gene. Germline CDR1 reads MGHRA; CDR2 reads YSYEKL. The CDR3 runs 15 residues. The CDR3 nucleotides read TGCGCCAGCAGCCGGAATCCGACAGGGCTCCATGAGCAGTTCTTC. Translation gives CASSRNPTGLHEQFF.

This clonotype was found many times. The rearrangement links TRBV20-1 to TRBJ2-3, with 9 bases identical to TRBD2. This CDR3 is 15 amino acids long. With V trimmed by 3 bases and J by 1 base, 5 bases remained unmatched. The germline V gene encodes CDR1 DFQATT and CDR2 SNEGSKA (reference sequence). As DNA, the CDR3 is TGCAGTGCTAGGGTCATAGCGGGAGGCACAGATACGCAGTATTTT. Translated, it gives CSARVIAGGTDTQYF.

Points on this clonotype: This may stem from a read error, because a much larger clone lies one nucleotide away. CDR3 protein: CASSLAETQYSGNQPQHF. For the CDR3, the DNA is TGTGCCAGCAGCTTAGCGGAGACCCAGTATAGCGGGAATCAGCCCCAGCATTTT. The chain links TRBV7-8 to TRBJ1-5, with unresolved D. V dropped 0 bases and J dropped 4 bases, with 19 bases sitting between them. The CDR3 length is 18 residues. Per the germline V gene, CDR1 is SGHVS and CDR2 is FQNEAQ.

At least ten counts were recorded for this clonotype. The V gene is TRBV5-1, the J gene TRBJ1-5; D might be TRBD1 (5 bases). V gave up 2 bases and J gave up 6 bases, with 12 bases separating them. There are 14 residues in the CDR3. The germline CDR1 and CDR2 sequences are SGHRS and YFSETQ. The CDR3 DNA reads as TGCGCCAGCAGCTTTGGCAGGGAGGGTCAGCCCCAGCATTTT. This codes for CASSFGREGQPQHF.

This clonotype was counted a single time. CDR3 region: CATSSGVRTPYEQYF. The CDR3 nucleotides are TGTGCCACCAGCAGTGGAGTACGGACACCTTACGAGCAGTACTTC. The gene calls are TRBV15 and TRBJ2-7; a possible D gene is TRBD1 (5 bases). The ends were cut back, 3 bases at V and 4 bases at J, with 16 bases in the middle. Germline V CDR1 and CDR2: LNHNV, YYDKDF (reference sequence). CDR3 length: 15 amino acids.